The following is a T cell receptor beta chain sequence with its context. What it recognizes is unknown. Here immunoSEQ multiplex PCR was the method, and the copy in TCRdb shows in-frame clones only, minus some. The sample consists of around 4,500 clones, around 79% of them appearing once. This CDR3 is 15 amino acids long. The V end was cut by 3 bases, the J end by 2 bases, with 12 bases between. From germline, CDR1 is SGHNT and CDR2 YYREEE (reference sequence). The data stem from a study of neoadjuvant nivolumab and ipilimumab in lung cancer. General study results and limits: Resected tumors had greater TCR richness and clonality than uninvolved lung. Only a single major-pathologic-response sample was available for clonality analysis. Pretherapy blood TCR richness correlated positively with resected tumor richness. TCR sequencing covered a small number of samples.

The rearrangement links TRBV5-4 to TRBJ2-1; D gene uncertain. Sample: tumor tissue, taken after neoadjuvant nivolumab, alone or with ipilimumab, at or shortly before surgery. The TCR originated in an adult with non-small cell lung cancer. CDR3 sequence: CASSSPGPPYNEQFF. In nucleotides, the CDR3 is TGTGCCAGCAGCTCCCCCGGGCCCCCCTACAATGAGCAGTTCTTC.